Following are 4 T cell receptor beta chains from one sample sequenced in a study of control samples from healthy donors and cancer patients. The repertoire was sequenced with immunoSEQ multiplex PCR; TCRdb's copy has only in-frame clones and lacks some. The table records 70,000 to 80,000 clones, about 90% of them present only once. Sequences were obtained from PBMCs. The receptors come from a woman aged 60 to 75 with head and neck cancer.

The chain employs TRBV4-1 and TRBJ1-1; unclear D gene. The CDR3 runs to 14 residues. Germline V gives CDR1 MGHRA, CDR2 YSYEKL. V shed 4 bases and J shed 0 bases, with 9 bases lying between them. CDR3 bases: TGCGCCAGCAGCCGCGACATGATGAACACTGAAGCTTTCTTT. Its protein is CASSRDMMNTEAFF.

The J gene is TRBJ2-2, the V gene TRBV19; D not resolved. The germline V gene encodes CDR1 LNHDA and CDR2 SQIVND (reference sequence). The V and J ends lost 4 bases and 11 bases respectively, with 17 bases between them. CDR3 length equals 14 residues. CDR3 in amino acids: CASSNRPTHPELFF. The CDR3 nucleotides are TGTGCCAGTAGTAATAGGCCAACCCATCCCGAGCTGTTTTTT.

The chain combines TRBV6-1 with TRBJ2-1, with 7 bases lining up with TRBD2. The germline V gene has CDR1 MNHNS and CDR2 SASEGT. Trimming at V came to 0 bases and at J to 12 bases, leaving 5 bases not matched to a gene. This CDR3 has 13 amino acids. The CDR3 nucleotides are TGTGCCAGCAGTGAAGCGGGACTACGAATGCAGTTCTTC. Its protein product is CASSEAGLRMQFF.

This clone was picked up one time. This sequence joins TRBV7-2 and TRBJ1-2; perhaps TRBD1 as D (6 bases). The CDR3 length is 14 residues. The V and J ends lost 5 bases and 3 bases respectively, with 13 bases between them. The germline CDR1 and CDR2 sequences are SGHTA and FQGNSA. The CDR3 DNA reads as TGTGCCAGCAGCCCGTGGGGGGGCGACTATGGCTACACCTTC. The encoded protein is CASSPWGGDYGYTF.